This T cell receptor (beta chain) was observed in a study of beta chain features in type 1 diabetes listed by TCRdb under 2018. About the investigation overall: Mean age, gender distribution, total cell number and subset yield were not different between patients and healthy donors. A total of about 99,000,000 sorted cells were examined across all samples, and RNA yield correlated strongly with the number of cells per subset. The study compared the TCRB repertoires of sorted circulating CD4+ T cell subsets in recently diagnosed type 1 diabetes patients with those in matched healthy donors. Regulatory and stem cell-like memory subsets were isolated from only 8 patients and roughly eight healthy donors, whereas naive and central memory subsets came from all 30 or so donors. The paper as a whole reports these results and caveats: At VDJ recombination sites, type 1 diabetes patients had fewer insertions and more deleted nucleotides, which implies abnormalities in thymic rearrangement. Sequencing cDNA rather than genomic DNA could over-represent highly expressing activated cells, although activation and CD3 levels did not differ between groups. PCR may preferentially amplify shorter templates, but because patient and control samples were amplified and corrected together, any resulting skew would affect both groups equally. Naive, central memory and regulatory TCRB repertoires appeared to be more alike among patients than among healthy donors. A moderate but significant shortening of TCRB CDR3 length was observed in type 1 diabetes patients in all four CD4+ subsets. Only small numbers of individuals were included in the HLA sub-analyses, which left unresolved whether HLA type had any influence on TCRB rearrangement.

V gives up 2 bases and J gives up 5 bases, and the segment between their germline ends measures 13 bases. The CDR3 starts with the cysteine, ends with the phenylalanine, and has 14 residues. The sequence is cut down to CDR3 DNA, 42 bases in frame from base 1. CDR1 and CDR2 (KGHSH, LQKENI) derive from the germline V gene. This clone appeared a few times. Its antigen is not yet known. The record has no base qualities; no much larger clone is one base away. The entire isolated RNA was reverse transcribed using the High Capacity cDNA Reverse Transcription Kit, and thus expressed TCRB transcripts were sequenced. Deep immunoSEQ sequencing was performed on naive, central memory and regulatory T cell samples, with an average of about 3.6 million total reads per sample. Sorted cells were lysed in RLT buffer and RNA was extracted with DNase-treated RNeasy Micro or Mini kits, depending on cell number. To prevent cross-contamination, every cell subset was processed on its own, while patient and healthy donor samples were processed together. Using the immunoSEQ multiplex PCR, TCRB sequences were amplified from cDNA into 87-bp fragments spanning the CDR3 region. Sequencing of the amplicons was done on the Illumina HiSeq platform. The study's processing was this. Synthetic template baselines were used to correct PCR bias computationally, reads within Hamming distance 2 were collapsed together, and singletons that could not be merged were discarded. By aligning reads against IMGT, V, D and J genes, CDR3 length, and insertions or deletions at six rearrangement sites were assigned. Within each subset, clonotype counts were normalized to sorted cell number, and only after that were true diversity and Gini coefficients computed with the tcR R package. The overlap coefficient, calculated on TCRB nucleotide sequences, was used to measure repertoire sharing. As a proxy for the pre-selection repertoire, out-of-frame TCRB sequences from naive cells were analyzed. TCRdb took over this immuneACCESS table, retaining in-frame rearrangements with V and J assigned. Such tables are incomplete; in checked studies, under half of the missing clones stem from an unresolved V gene, and the remainder is unexplained. The D gene and trimming were derived from the DNA, and the V and J assignments and clone size from that table. The sample yields 200,000 to 300,000 clones; 9.5% to 13% were counted once. The ten most abundant clones make up approximately 0.017% of the sample.

Each donor gave one peripheral blood draw, averaging roughly 100 mL, which was collected into heparinised tubes. A BD FACSAria II and a panel including CD45RO, CCR7, CD25, CD127, CD95 and CD27 were used to sort naive, central memory, regulatory and stem cell-like memory CD4+ T cells. Purity was above 95% for every sorted population. PBMCs were isolated right away by Lymphoprep density gradient centrifugation and were stained directly, without culture. To minimize batch effects, samples were stained and sorted in pairs, one healthy donor with one patient per experiment. Sequencing was done on a sample of naive CD4+ T cells from blood. What this sample's cell subset or site label stands for: true naive CD4+ T cells. The sequence was collected from a man under 40 with type 1 diabetes. The receptor chain draws on TRBV18 and TRBJ2-7; 6 matching bases give a weak D call of TRBD1. This receptor carries the CDR3 CASSPTSRDNEQYF. The DNA sequence follows: TGTGCCAGCTCACCAACGTCCAGGGACAACGAGCAGTACTTC.